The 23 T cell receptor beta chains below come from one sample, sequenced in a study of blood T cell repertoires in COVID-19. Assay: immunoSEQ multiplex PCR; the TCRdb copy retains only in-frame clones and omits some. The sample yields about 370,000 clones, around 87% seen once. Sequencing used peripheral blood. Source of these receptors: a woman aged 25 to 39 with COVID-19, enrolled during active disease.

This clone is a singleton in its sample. This CDR3 is CASSRGMSEAAFF. The DNA of the CDR3 is TGTGCCAGCAGCCGCGGGATGTCGGAGGCAGCTTTCTTT. The chain carries TRBV5-5 and TRBJ1-1, with D unclear. The V end lost 4 bases, the J end lost 10 bases, and 17 bases lay between the germline ends. This CDR3 is 13 amino acids long. Germline-derived CDR1 and CDR2 are SGHKS and YYEKEE (reference sequence).

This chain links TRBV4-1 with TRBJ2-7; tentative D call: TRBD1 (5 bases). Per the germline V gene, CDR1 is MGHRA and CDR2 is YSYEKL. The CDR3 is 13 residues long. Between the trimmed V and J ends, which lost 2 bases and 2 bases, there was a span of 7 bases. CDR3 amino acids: CASSQRGTYEQYF. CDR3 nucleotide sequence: TGCGCCAGCAGCCAAAGGGGCACCTACGAGCAGTACTTC.

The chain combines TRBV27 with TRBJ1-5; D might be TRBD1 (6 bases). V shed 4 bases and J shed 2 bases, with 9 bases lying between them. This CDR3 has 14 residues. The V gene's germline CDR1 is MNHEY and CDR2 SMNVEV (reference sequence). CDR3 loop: CASSSRQGNQPQHF. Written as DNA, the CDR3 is TGTGCCAGCAGTTCTCGACAGGGCAATCAGCCCCAGCATTTT.

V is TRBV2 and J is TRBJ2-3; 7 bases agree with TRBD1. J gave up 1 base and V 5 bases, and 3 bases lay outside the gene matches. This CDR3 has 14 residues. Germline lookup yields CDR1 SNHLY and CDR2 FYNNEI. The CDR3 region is CASSFTGGTDTQYF. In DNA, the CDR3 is TGTGCCAGCAGTTTCACAGGGGGCACAGATACGCAGTATTTT.

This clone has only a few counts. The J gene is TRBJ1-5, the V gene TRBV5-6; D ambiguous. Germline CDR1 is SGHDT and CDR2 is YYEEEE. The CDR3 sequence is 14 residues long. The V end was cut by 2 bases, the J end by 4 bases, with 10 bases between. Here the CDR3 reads CASSFRAGNQPQHF. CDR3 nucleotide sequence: TGTGCCAGCAGCTTTCGGGCGGGTAATCAGCCCCAGCATTTT.

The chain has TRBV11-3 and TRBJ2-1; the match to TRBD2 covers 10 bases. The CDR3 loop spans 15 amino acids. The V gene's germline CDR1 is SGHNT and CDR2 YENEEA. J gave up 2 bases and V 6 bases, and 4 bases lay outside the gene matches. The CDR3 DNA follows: TGTGCCAGCAGGGCTAGCGGGAGCGCCTACAATGAGCAGTTCTTC. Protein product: CASRASGSAYNEQFF.

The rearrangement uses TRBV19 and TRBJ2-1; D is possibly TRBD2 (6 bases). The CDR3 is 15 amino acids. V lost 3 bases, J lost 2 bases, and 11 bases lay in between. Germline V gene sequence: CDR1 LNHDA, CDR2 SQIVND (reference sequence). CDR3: CASSMSGRPYNEQFF. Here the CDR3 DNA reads TGTGCCAGTAGTATGAGCGGGCGTCCCTACAATGAGCAGTTCTTC.

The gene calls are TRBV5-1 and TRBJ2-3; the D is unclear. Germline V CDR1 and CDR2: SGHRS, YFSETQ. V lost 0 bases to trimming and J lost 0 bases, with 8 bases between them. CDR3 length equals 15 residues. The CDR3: CASSLGRASTDTQYF. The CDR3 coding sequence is TGCGCCAGCAGCTTGGGGAGAGCTAGCACAGATACGCAGTATTTT.

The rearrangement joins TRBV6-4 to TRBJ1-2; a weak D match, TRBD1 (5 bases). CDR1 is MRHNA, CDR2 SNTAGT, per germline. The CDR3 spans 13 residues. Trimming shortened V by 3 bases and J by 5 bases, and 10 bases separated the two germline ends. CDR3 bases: TGTGCCAGCAGTGAACAAGCAGGGTATGGCTACACCTTC. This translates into CASSEQAGYGYTF.

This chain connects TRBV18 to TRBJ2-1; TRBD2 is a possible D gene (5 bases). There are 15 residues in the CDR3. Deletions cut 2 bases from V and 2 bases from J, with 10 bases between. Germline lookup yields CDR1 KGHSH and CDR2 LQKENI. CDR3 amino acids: CASSPYGETYNEQFF. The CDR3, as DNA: TGTGCCAGCTCACCATACGGGGAAACCTACAATGAGCAGTTCTTC.

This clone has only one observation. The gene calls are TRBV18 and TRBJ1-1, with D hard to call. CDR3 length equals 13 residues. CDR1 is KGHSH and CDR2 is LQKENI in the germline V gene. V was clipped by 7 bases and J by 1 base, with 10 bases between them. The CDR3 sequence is CASLLGQNTEAFF. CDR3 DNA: TGTGCCAGCTTACTAGGCCAGAACACTGAAGCTTTCTTT. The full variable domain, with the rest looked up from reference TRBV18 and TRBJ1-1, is NAGVMQNPRHLVRRRGQEARLRCSPMKGHSHVYWYRQLPEEGLKFMVYLQKENIIDESGMPKERFSAEFPKEGPSILRIQQVVRGDSAAYFCASLLGQNTEAFFGQGTRLTVV.

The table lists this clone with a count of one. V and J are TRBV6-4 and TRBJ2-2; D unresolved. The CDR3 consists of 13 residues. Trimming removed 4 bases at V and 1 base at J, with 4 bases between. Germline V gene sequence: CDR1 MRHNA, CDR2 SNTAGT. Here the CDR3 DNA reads TGTGCCAGCAGTGGACAGAACACCGGGGAGCTGTTTTTT. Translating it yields CASSGQNTGELFF.

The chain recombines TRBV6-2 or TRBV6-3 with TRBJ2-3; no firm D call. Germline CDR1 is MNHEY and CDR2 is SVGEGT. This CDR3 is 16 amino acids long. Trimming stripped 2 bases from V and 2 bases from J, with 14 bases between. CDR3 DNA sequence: TGTGCCAGCAGTTACGATAAAAGACTCCCCACAGATACGCAGTATTTT. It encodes CASSYDKRLPTDTQYF.

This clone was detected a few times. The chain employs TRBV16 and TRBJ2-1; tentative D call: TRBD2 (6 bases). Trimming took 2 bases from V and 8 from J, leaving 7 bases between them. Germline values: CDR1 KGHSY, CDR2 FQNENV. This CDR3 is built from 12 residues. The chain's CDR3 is CASSQTGDEQFF. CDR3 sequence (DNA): TGTGCCAGCAGCCAAACGGGAGATGAGCAGTTCTTC.

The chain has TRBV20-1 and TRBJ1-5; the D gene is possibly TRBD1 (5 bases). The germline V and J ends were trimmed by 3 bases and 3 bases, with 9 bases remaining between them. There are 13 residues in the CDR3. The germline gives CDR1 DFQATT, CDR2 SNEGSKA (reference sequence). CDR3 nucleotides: TGCAGTGCTAGTCAGGGTTTCAATCAGCCCCAGCATTTT. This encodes CSASQGFNQPQHF.

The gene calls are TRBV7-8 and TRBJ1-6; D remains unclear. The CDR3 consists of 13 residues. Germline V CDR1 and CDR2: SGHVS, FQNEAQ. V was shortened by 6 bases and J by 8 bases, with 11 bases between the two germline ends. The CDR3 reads CASSFGGDSPLHF. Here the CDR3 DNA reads TGTGCCAGCAGTTTTGGTGGAGATTCACCCCTCCACTTT.

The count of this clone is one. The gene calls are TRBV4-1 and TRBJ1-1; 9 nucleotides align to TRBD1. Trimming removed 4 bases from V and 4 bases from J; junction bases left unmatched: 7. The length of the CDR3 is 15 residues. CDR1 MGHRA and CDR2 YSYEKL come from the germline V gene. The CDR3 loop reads CASSRTGGAGTEAFF. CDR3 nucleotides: TGCGCCAGCAGCCGTACAGGGGGCGCCGGCACTGAAGCTTTCTTT.

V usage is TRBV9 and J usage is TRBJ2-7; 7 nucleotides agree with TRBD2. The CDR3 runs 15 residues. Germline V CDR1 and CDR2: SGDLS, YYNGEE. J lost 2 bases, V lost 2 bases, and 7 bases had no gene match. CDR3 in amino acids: CASSVSAGKAYEQYF. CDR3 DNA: TGTGCCAGCAGCGTTTCAGCGGGAAAGGCCTACGAGCAGTACTTC. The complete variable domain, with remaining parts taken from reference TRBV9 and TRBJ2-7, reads DSGVTQTPKHLITATGQRVTLRCSPRSGDLSVYWYQQSLDQGLQFLIQYYNGEERAKGNILERFSAQQFPDLHSELNLSSLELGDSALYFCASSVSAGKAYEQYFGPGTRLTVT.

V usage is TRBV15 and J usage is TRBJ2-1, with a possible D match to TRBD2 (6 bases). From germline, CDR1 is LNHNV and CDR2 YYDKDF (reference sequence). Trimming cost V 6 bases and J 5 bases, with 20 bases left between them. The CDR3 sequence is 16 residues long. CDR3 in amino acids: CATRVSRGVTNNEQFF. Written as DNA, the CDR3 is TGTGCCACCAGGGTCTCTCGCGGGGTAACCAACAATGAGCAGTTCTTC.

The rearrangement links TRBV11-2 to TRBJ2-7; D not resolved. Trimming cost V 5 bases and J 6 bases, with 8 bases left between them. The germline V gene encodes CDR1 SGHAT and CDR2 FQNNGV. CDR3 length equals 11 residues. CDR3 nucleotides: TGTGCCAGCAGCCGGGTTAGCGAGCAGTACTTC. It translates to CASSRVSEQYF.

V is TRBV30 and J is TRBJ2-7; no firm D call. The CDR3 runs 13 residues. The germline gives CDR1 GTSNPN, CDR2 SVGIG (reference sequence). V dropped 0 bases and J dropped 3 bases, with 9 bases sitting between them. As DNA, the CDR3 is TGTGCCTGGAGTGTCCAGGTGGGCTACGAGCAGTACTTC. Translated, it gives CAWSVQVGYEQYF.

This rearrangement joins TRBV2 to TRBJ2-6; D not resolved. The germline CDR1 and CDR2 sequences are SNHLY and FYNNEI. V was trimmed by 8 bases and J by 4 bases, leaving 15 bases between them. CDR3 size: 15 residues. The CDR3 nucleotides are TGTGCCAGCGGGTCCGTTGCGGCCGGGGCCAACGTCCTGACTTTC. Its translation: CASGSVAAGANVLTF.

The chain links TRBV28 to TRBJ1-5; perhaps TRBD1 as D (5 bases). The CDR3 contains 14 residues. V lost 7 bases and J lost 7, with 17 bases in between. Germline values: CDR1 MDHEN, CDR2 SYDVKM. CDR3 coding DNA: TGTGCCAGCAACTTATCAGGGTACCGGCAGCCCCAGCATTTT. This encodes CASNLSGYRQPQHF.